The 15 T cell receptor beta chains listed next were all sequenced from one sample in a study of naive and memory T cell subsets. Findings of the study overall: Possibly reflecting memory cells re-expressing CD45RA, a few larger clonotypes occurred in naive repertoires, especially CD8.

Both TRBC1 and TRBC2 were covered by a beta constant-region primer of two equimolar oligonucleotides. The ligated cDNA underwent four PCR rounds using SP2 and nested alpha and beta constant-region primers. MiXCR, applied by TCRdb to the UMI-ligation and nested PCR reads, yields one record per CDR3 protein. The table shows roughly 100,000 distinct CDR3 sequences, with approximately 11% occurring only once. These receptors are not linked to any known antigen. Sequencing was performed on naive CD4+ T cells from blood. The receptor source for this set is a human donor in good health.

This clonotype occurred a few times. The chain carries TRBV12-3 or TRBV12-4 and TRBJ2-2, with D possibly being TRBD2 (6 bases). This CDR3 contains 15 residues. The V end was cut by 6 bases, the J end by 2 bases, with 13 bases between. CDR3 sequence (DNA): TGTGCCAGCAGCCTTAGCGGATACAACACCGGGGAGCTGTTTTTT. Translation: CASSLSGYNTGELFF.

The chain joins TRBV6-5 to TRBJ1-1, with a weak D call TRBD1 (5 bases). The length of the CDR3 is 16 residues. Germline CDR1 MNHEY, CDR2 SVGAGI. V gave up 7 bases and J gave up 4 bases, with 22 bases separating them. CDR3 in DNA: TGTGCCAGCACCCATGGGGGTATGGCGGGAAGCACTGAAGCTTTCTTT. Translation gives CASTHGGMAGSTEAFF.

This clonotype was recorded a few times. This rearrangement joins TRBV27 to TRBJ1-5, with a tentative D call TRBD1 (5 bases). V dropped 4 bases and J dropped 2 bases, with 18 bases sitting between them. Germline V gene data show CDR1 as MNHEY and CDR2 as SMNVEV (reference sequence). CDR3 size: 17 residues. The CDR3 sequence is CASSSRLGEGGNQPQHF. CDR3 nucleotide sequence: TGTGCCAGCAGTTCGCGCCTAGGGGAAGGGGGCAATCAGCCCCAGCATTTT.

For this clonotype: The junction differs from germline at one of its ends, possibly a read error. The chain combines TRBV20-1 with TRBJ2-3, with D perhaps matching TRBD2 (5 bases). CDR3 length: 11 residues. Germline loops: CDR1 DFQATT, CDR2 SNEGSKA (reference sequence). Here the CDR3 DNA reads TGCAGTGCCAGAGCGAGGGTGTCGCAGTATTTT. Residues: CSARARVSQYF.

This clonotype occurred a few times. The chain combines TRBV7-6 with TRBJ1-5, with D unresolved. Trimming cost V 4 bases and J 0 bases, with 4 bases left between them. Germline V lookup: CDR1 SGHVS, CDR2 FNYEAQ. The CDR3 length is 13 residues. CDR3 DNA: TGTGCCAGCAGCTCAGGTAGCAATCAGCCCCAGCATTTT. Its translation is CASSSGSNQPQHF.

Here the CDR3 DNA reads TGTGCCAGTACCATATGGACGGAGTCGACAGGGGCCAGGGTATCGGGTGGCTACACCTTC. Translating gives CASTIWTESTGARVSGGYTF. The chain employs TRBV19 and TRBJ1-2; 8 bases line up with TRBD1. There are 20 residues in the CDR3. Trimming cost V 7 bases and J 7 bases; bases outside gene matches: 29. Germline loops: CDR1 LNHDA, CDR2 SQIVND (reference sequence).

The CDR3 spells CASSHPQETQYF. For the CDR3, the DNA is TGCGCCAGCAGCCATCCCCAAGAGACCCAGTACTTC. V gene TRBV5-1 combines with J gene TRBJ2-5; no clear D gene. The CDR3 has 12 amino acids. V lost 4 bases and J lost 1, with 5 bases in between. Germline values: CDR1 SGHRS, CDR2 YFSETQ.

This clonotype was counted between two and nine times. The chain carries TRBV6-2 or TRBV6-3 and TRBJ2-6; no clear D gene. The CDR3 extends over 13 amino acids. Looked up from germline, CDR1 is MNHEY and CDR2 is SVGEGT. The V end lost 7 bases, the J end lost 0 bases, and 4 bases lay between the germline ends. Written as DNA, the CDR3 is TGTGCCAGCAAGAGCTCTGGGGCCAACGTCCTGACTTTC. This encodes CASKSSGANVLTF.

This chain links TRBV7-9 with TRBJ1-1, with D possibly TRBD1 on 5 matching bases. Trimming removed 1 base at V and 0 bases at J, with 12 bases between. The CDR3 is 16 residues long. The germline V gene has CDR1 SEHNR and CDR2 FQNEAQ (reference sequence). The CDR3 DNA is TGTGCCAGCAGCTTAGGAACCGGGACGGTGAACACTGAAGCTTTCTTT. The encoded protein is CASSLGTGTVNTEAFF.

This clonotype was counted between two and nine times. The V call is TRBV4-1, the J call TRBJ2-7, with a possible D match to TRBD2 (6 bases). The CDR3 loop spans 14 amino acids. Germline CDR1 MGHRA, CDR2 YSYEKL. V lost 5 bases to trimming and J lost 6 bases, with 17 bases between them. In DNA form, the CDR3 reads TGCGCCAGCAGCGAGACTAGAGCGATGGGCGAGCAGTACTTC. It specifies CASSETRAMGEQYF.

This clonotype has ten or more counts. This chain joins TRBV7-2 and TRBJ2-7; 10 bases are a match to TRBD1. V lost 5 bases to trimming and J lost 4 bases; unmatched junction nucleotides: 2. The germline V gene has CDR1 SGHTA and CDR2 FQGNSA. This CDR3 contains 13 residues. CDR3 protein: CASSRDRGYEQYF. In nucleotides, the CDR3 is TGTGCCAGCAGCCGGGACAGGGGATACGAGCAGTACTTC.

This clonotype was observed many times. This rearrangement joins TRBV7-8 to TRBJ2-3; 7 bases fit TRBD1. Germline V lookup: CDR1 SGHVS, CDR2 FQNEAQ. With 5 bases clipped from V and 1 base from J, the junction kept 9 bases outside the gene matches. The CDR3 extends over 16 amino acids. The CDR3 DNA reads TGTGCCAGCAGCACCCGACAGGGCGGAGGCACAGATACGCAGTATTTT. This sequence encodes CASSTRQGGGTDTQYF.

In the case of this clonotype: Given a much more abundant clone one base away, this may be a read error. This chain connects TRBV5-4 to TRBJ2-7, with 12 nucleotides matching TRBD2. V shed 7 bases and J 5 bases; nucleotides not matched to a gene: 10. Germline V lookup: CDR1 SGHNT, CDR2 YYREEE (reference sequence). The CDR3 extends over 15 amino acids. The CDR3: CASCPGLAGNNEQYF. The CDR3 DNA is TGTGCCAGCTGCCCAGGACTAGCGGGAAACAACGAGCAGTACTTC.

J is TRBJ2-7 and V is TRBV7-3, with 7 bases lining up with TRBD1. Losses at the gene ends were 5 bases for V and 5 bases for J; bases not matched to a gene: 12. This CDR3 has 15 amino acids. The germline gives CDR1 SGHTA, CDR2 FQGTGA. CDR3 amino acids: CASSPTGVEADEQYF. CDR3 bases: TGTGCCAGCAGCCCCACAGGGGTCGAAGCGGACGAGCAGTACTTC.

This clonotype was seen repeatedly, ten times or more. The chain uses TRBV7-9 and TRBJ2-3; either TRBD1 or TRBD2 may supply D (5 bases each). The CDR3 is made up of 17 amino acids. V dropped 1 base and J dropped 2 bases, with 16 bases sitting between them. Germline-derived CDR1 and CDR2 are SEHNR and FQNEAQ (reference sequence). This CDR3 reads CASSLVLGTPATDTQYF. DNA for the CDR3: TGTGCCAGCAGCTTAGTACTTGGGACGCCAGCCACAGATACGCAGTATTTT. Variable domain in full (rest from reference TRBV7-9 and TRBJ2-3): DTGVSQNPRHKITKRGQNVTFRCDPISEHNRLYWYRQTLGQGPEFLTYFQNEAQLEKSRLLSDRFSAERPKGSFSTLEIQRTEQGDSAMYLCASSLVLGTPATDTQYFGPGTRLTVL.